This T cell receptor (beta chain) was identified during a study of blood T cell repertoires in COVID-19. The V end was cut by 4 bases, the J end by 7 bases, with 11 bases between. The CDR3 runs 13 residues. Germline V gene sequence: CDR1 SNHLY, CDR2 FYNNEI. Sequencing used immunoSEQ multiplex PCR; TCRdb keeps in-frame clones, though not all of them. The sample has approximately 130,000 clones, approximately 77% seen once. The V call is TRBV2, the J call TRBJ2-1, with D perhaps matching TRBD2 (7 bases). The receptor's source is an elderly man with acute or convalescent COVID-19. Specimen: peripheral blood. In DNA form, the CDR3 reads TGTGCCAGCAGTGTAGAGGGGGGGAATGAGCAGTTCTTC. Amino acid sequence: CASSVEGGNEQFF.